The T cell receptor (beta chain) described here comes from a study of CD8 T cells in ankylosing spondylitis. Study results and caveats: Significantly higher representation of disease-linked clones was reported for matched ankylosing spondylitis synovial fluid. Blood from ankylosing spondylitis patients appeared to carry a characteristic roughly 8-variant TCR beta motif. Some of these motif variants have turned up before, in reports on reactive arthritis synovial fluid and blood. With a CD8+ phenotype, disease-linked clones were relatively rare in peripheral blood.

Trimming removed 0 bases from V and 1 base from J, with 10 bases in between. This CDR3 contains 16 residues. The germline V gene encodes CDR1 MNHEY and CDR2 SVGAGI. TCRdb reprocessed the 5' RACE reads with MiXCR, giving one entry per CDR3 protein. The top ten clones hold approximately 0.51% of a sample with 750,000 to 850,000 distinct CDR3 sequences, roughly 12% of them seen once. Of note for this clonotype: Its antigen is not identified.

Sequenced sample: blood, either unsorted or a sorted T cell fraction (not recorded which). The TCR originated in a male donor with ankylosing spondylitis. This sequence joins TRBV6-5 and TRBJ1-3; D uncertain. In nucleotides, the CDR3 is TGTGCCAGCAGTTACTCGAGTTCTCTATCTGGAAACACCATATATTTT. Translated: CASSYSSSLSGNTIYF.